This TCR beta chain came from a study of blood T cells in healthy people across ages. The second PCR ran about 6 to 12 cycles with a sample-barcoded 5' primer and J-beta primers. From the 5' RACE reads, TCRdb called clonotypes with MiXCR, one entry per CDR3 protein. The sample gives roughly 930,000 distinct CDR3 sequences, around 48% of which show up once; 13% is in the top ten. Regarding the study as a whole: With unsorted PBMCs, a conclusive comparison of naive versus antigen-experienced cells was not possible. Estimated diversity across one million T cells was deemed an underestimate.

Remarks on this clonotype: The antigen remains undetermined.

This clonotype was sampled from a man aged 25 to 40 in good health. Sequencing was done on a sample of blood.

The CDR3: CASKMTGTGSQPQHF. The CDR3 nucleotides are TGTGCCAGCAAGATGACCGGGACAGGGAGTCAGCCCCAGCATTTT. The chain carries TRBV6-5 and TRBJ1-5, with 9 bases fitting TRBD1. Germline V gives CDR1 MNHEY, CDR2 SVGAGI. This CDR3 region has 15 residues. Trimming removed 7 bases from V and 6 bases from J; junction bases left unmatched: 10.